The 29 T cell receptor beta chains below were found in one sample sequenced in a study of shared clonotypes between healthy human individuals. Positively selected for CCR7, the CD45RO-negative cells used as naive CD8 cells excluded terminally differentiated effector memory CD45RA+ cells. This table comes from immunoSEQ multiplex PCR, and its TCRdb copy is limited to in-frame clones, with some not included. The top ten clones hold over 1.5% of a sample with approximately 1.9 million clones, 93% of them seen once. What was sequenced was naive CD8+ T cells from PBMCs. These receptor sequences come from a man between 18 and 35 years old in good health. Some clones in this sample may be carry-over from other donors' samples.

The chain joins TRBV4-1 to TRBJ2-7; 9 nucleotides agree with TRBD1. This CDR3 is built from 15 residues. The germline V gene encodes CDR1 MGHRA and CDR2 YSYEKL. V gave up 0 bases and J gave up 4 bases; unmatched junction bases: 4. In DNA form, the CDR3 reads TGCGCCAGCAGCCAAGAAAAACAGGGGGCTTACGAGCAGTACTTC. It encodes CASSQEKQGAYEQYF.

The chain recombines TRBV4-1 with TRBJ1-4; TRBD1 aligns across 8 bases. The CDR3 spans 19 residues. Germline-derived CDR1 and CDR2 are MGHRA and YSYEKL. Germline trimming cut 3 bases from V and 6 bases from J; bases unmatched to any gene: 18. The CDR3 reads CASSHPPSAETGEYEKLFF. CDR3 DNA: TGCGCCAGCAGCCACCCCCCGTCGGCCGAGACAGGGGAGTATGAAAAACTGTTTTTT.

The rearrangement joins TRBV7-8 to TRBJ2-2; TRBD2 matches 9 bases. The CDR3 has 17 residues. Germline-derived CDR1 and CDR2 are SGHVS and FQNEAQ. With 4 bases clipped from V and 0 bases from J, the junction kept 6 bases outside the gene matches. The CDR3 DNA follows: TGTGCCAGCAGCTCCATGCGCGGGAGGGCGAACACCGGGGAGCTGTTTTTT. Protein: CASSSMRGRANTGELFF.

The rearrangement links TRBV11-2 to TRBJ2-5; possible D gene TRBD2, 7 bases. V was shortened by 6 bases and J by 2 bases, with 19 bases between the two germline ends. Germline V gene data show CDR1 as SGHAT and CDR2 as FQNNGV. This CDR3 comprises 16 residues. The CDR3 sequence: CASSVQGLNPQETQYF. The CDR3 coding sequence is TGTGCCAGCAGTGTACAGGGACTAAACCCGCAAGAGACCCAGTACTTC.

This chain uses TRBV7-9 with TRBJ2-3, with no clear D. V lost 1 base to trimming and J lost 6 bases, with 8 bases between them. CDR3 length equals 13 residues. Germline CDR1 is SEHNR and CDR2 is FQNEAQ (reference sequence). The CDR3 region has the DNA TGTGCCAGCAGCTTAGGTAGTTTCGATACGCAGTATTTT. This encodes CASSLGSFDTQYF.

The chain joins TRBV7-9 to TRBJ2-7; D gene uncertain. The CDR3 length is 12 residues. V was cut by 7 bases and J by 2 bases, with 9 bases left in between. Germline V gene sequence: CDR1 SEHNR, CDR2 FQNEAQ (reference sequence). CDR3 DNA: TGTGCCAGCACCGGAGACACCTACGAGCAGTACTTC. Protein: CASTGDTYEQYF.

This chain connects TRBV11-2 to TRBJ2-1; 9 nucleotides match TRBD1. The V segment lost 3 bases and the J segment 2 bases; nucleotides outside the gene matches: 2. This CDR3 comprises 15 residues. Germline V gene data show CDR1 as SGHAT and CDR2 as FQNNGV. The CDR3 is CASSFGTGPYNEQFF. DNA of the CDR3: TGTGCCAGCAGCTTCGGGACAGGGCCCTACAATGAGCAGTTCTTC.

V gene TRBV7-2 combines with J gene TRBJ2-1, with TRBD1 as a possible D gene (6 bases). The CDR3 spans 15 residues. Trimming took 4 bases from V and 3 from J, leaving 13 bases between them. The V gene's germline CDR1 is SGHTA and CDR2 FQGNSA. CDR3 in DNA: TGTGCCAGCAGCTGGGAACAGGGCCGCTACAATGAGCAGTTCTTC. It translates to CASSWEQGRYNEQFF.

The chain links TRBV18 to TRBJ2-2, with D possibly being TRBD1 (5 bases). Trimming stripped 5 bases from V and 4 bases from J, with 23 bases between. CDR1 KGHSH and CDR2 LQKENI come from the germline V gene. CDR3 size: 18 residues. CDR3 DNA sequence: TGTGCCAGCTCATCTTCCTCACCAGCCTTAGGGGCCACCGGGGAGCTGTTTTTT. Translating it yields CASSSSSPALGATGELFF.

The chain has TRBV28 and TRBJ1-5; possibly TRBD1 for D (5 bases). Germline-derived CDR1 and CDR2 are MDHEN and SYDVKM. The CDR3 loop spans 14 amino acids. Trimming shortened V by 6 bases and J by 6 bases, and 15 bases separated the two germline ends. In DNA form, the CDR3 reads TGTGCCAGCAGCCCCGGAAGGGGTTTTCAGCCCCAGCATTTT. This gives the protein CASSPGRGFQPQHF.

The chain is built from TRBV4-1 and TRBJ1-4; no definite D call. This CDR3 contains 16 residues. The germline V and J ends were trimmed by 2 bases and 5 bases, with 15 bases remaining between them. The germline V gene encodes CDR1 MGHRA and CDR2 YSYEKL. CDR3 in DNA: TGCGCCAGCAGCCAACAGATGGGGAGTTTAAATGAAAAACTGTTTTTT. It codes for CASSQQMGSLNEKLFF.

In this sample, this clone turned up once. The chain is built from TRBV5-8 and TRBJ2-7; D unclear. The CDR3 loop spans 15 amino acids. Trimming stripped 4 bases from V and 3 bases from J, with 17 bases between. CDR1 and CDR2 (germline): SGHTS, YDEGEE. This CDR3 is CASSGLMTESYEQYF. Written as DNA, the CDR3 is TGTGCCAGCAGCGGCCTGATGACGGAAAGCTACGAGCAGTACTTC.

The gene calls are TRBV9 and TRBJ2-3; D is uncertain. Germline V gene lookup returns CDR1 SGDLS and CDR2 YYNGEE. The CDR3 runs 16 residues. Trimming removed 3 bases from V and 0 bases from J, with 14 bases in between. CDR3 nucleotides: TGTGCCAGCAGCGCGTACGTGGGCACTAGCACAGATACGCAGTATTTT. Amino acid sequence: CASSAYVGTSTDTQYF. The variable domain in full, with the rest retrieved from reference TRBV9 and TRBJ2-3, is DSGVTQTPKHLITATGQRVTLRCSPRSGDLSVYWYQQSLDQGLQFLIQYYNGEERAKGNILERFSAQQFPDLHSELNLSSLELGDSALYFCASSAYVGTSTDTQYFGPGTRLTVL.

A single count supports this clone. The gene calls are TRBV28 and TRBJ2-7; D gene ambiguous. Trimming removed 5 bases at V and 2 bases at J, with 16 bases between. This CDR3 spans 15 amino acids. Germline-derived CDR1 and CDR2 are MDHEN and SYDVKM. The CDR3 DNA sequence: TGTGCCAGCAGTCTAGACGCCGGACGCGCCTACGAGCAGTACTTC. Translation: CASSLDAGRAYEQYF.

V and J are TRBV7-8 and TRBJ2-1, with no clear D. The CDR3 length is 13 residues. Germline CDR1 and CDR2: SGHVS and FQNEAQ. V was cut by 5 bases and J by 8 bases, with 13 bases left in between. Written as DNA, the CDR3 is TGTGCCAGCAGCCGAAGGAAAATCGATGAGCAGTTCTTC. It codes for CASSRRKIDEQFF.

The chain links TRBV7-8 to TRBJ2-5; 7 bases align to TRBD1. CDR1 SGHVS and CDR2 FQNEAQ come from the germline V gene. Trimming cost V 3 bases and J 1 base; bases outside gene matches: 5. The CDR3 is made up of 15 amino acids. The CDR3 coding sequence is TGTGCCAGCAGCTTGGGACAGCCCTTCCAAGAGACCCAGTACTTC. Its protein is CASSLGQPFQETQYF.

This clone was counted a single time. The chain combines TRBV7-9 with TRBJ1-6; D call uncertain. Trimming stripped 1 base from V and 6 bases from J, with 7 bases between. This CDR3 contains 14 residues. Germline V gives CDR1 SEHNR, CDR2 FQNEAQ (reference sequence). This chain's CDR3 is CASSLGGSNSPLHF. CDR3 DNA: TGTGCCAGCAGCTTAGGTGGGAGTAATTCACCCCTCCACTTT.

The genes are TRBV10-3 and TRBJ2-7; TRBD2 aligns across 9 bases. V lost 4 bases to trimming and J lost 2 bases; unmatched junction nucleotides: 9. CDR1 and CDR2 (germline): ENHRY, SYGVKD. The CDR3 covers 16 residues. CDR3 coding DNA: TGTGCCATCAGTGGGTTATCCGGGACTAGCCCCTACGAGCAGTACTTC. This gives the protein CAISGLSGTSPYEQYF.

The chain links TRBV5-5 to TRBJ2-7, with 7 positions matching TRBD1. The ends lost 3 bases at V and 6 bases at J; junction bases unmatched: 9. The CDR3 runs to 14 residues. The germline gives CDR1 SGHKS, CDR2 YYEKEE (reference sequence). CDR3 sequence reads: CASSYSDRTLEQYF. The DNA of the CDR3 is TGTGCCAGCAGCTATTCGGACAGGACCCTCGAGCAGTACTTC.

This clone was recorded once. This chain uses TRBV11-2 with TRBJ2-5; D gene uncertain. Germline loops: CDR1 SGHAT, CDR2 FQNNGV. V was clipped by 2 bases and J by 0 bases, with 7 bases between them. The CDR3 runs 14 residues. The CDR3 protein is CASSLSAYQETQYF. The CDR3 coding sequence is TGTGCCAGCAGCTTATCCGCGTACCAAGAGACCCAGTACTTC.

The chain combines TRBV6-5 with TRBJ1-1; D is perhaps TRBD1 (5 bases). The CDR3 is 15 residues long. Trimming stripped 7 bases from V and 1 base from J, with 16 bases between. CDR1 is MNHEY, CDR2 SVGAGI, per germline. The CDR3 region is CASKTGGGQNTEAFF. The CDR3 nucleotides read TGTGCCAGCAAGACGGGGGGAGGACAGAACACTGAAGCTTTCTTT.

J is TRBJ1-2 and V is TRBV2; D gene unclear. There are 12 residues in the CDR3. V lost 8 bases and J 4 bases, leaving 11 bases between the germline ends. CDR1 and CDR2 from the germline V gene are SNHLY and FYNNEI. The DNA of the CDR3 is TGTGCCAGCCGCGGGCCCTCCTATGGCTACACCTTC. This codes for CASRGPSYGYTF.

The CDR3 DNA sequence: TGCGCCAGCAGTCAATCGCTAACCACAAAGAACACTGAAGCTTTCTTT. This encodes CASSQSLTTKNTEAFF. The V gene is TRBV23-1, the J gene TRBJ1-1, with D unclear. TRBV23-1 is designated an ORF whose function remains uncertain. Trimming left V 0 bases short and J 1 base short, with 12 bases between. The CDR3 runs to 16 residues.

This chain connects TRBV19 to TRBJ2-7; D gene uncertain. Germline lookup yields CDR1 LNHDA and CDR2 SQIVND (reference sequence). Trimming took 7 bases from V and 0 from J, leaving 13 bases between them. The CDR3 is 14 amino acids. CDR3: CASNTGGFSYEQYF. The DNA of the CDR3 is TGTGCCAGTAATACTGGCGGATTCTCCTACGAGCAGTACTTC.

V usage is TRBV28 and J usage is TRBJ1-6; 10 positions match TRBD1. This CDR3 has 16 residues. Germline CDR1 reads MDHEN; CDR2 reads SYDVKM. V trimming: 2 bases; J trimming: 7 bases; junction bases outside the gene matches: 5. DNA for the CDR3: TGTGCCAGCAGTTTACCTCGACAGGGGGCGAATTCACCCCTCCACTTT. It is translated as CASSLPRQGANSPLHF.

The J gene is TRBJ2-1, the V gene TRBV28; either TRBD1 or TRBD2 may fit D (5 bases each). The length of the CDR3 is 14 residues. Trimming removed 7 bases at V and 0 bases at J, with 10 bases between. From germline, CDR1 is MDHEN and CDR2 SYDVKM. CDR3 sequence (DNA): TGTGCCAGCACCCTGGGGGACTCCTACAATGAGCAGTTCTTC. Its translation is CASTLGDSYNEQFF. Supplemented by reference TRBV28 and TRBJ2-1, the full variable domain reads DVKVTQSSRYLVKRTGEKVFLECVQDMDHENMFWYRQDPGLGLRLIYFSYDVKMKEKGDIPEGYSVSREKKERFSLILESASTNQTSMYLCASTLGDSYNEQFFGPGTRLTVL.

The chain couples TRBV29-1 to TRBJ2-2; possibly TRBD1 for D (8 bases). The CDR3 loop spans 14 amino acids. Germline CDR1 is SQVTM and CDR2 is ANQGSEA. The V gene lost 5 bases and the J gene lost 4 bases, with 14 bases spanning the gap. The CDR3 nucleotides read TGCAGCGTTTGGACAGGGACTATCACCGGGGAGCTGTTTTTT. It specifies CSVWTGTITGELFF.

This chain uses TRBV9 with TRBJ1-1; a possible D gene is TRBD1 (6 bases). Trimming took 3 bases from V and 11 from J, leaving 17 bases between them. Germline-derived CDR1 and CDR2 are SGDLS and YYNGEE. This CDR3 region has 13 residues. The DNA for the CDR3 is TGTGCCAGCAGCGGTGGAGATAGGGGGAGGGCTTTCTTT. Its translation is CASSGGDRGRAFF.

This clone appeared once. The V call is TRBV5-8, the J call TRBJ2-5; D is perhaps TRBD1 (6 bases). The germline V gene has CDR1 SGHTS and CDR2 YDEGEE. The CDR3 length is 14 residues. The V gene lost 6 bases and the J gene lost 5 bases, with 17 bases spanning the gap. The CDR3 region has the DNA TGTGCCAGCACTAATAACAGGGCGGCGGAGACCCAGTACTTC. Translated: CASTNNRAAETQYF.